What follows are 21 T cell receptor beta chains derived from one specimen sequenced in a study of cytomegalovirus exposure and HLA in healthy donors. PCR employed 60 Vbeta and 13 Jbeta primers. Sequenced by immunoSEQ multiplex PCR; TCRdb stores in-frame clones only, minus some. Among 120,000 to 150,000 clones listed, about 80% were seen once. Material for sequencing was PBMCs. These TCRs come from a male donor in good health and CMV-seronegative.

This chain joins TRBV7-2 and TRBJ1-1; D unresolved. Per the germline V gene, CDR1 is SGHTA and CDR2 is FQGNSA. V lost 5 bases to trimming and J lost 1 base, with 11 bases between them. The CDR3 runs to 14 residues. CDR3 bases: TGTGCCAGCAGCGGGAGGACGGCGAACACTGAAGCTTTCTTT. This sequence encodes CASSGRTANTEAFF.

The CDR3 reads CASSLRQGNTEAFF. CDR3 in DNA: TGTGCCAGCAGTCTCCGACAGGGCAACACTGAAGCTTTCTTT. J is TRBJ1-1 and V is TRBV6-1, with TRBD1 identical over 7 bases. There are 14 residues in the CDR3. Germline V gene lookup returns CDR1 MNHNS and CDR2 SASEGT. Trimming took 5 bases from V and 2 from J; bases not matched to a gene: 5.

The J gene is TRBJ1-1, the V gene TRBV15; D is possibly TRBD1 (6 bases). In germline, CDR1 is LNHNV, CDR2 YYDKDF (reference sequence). With 5 bases removed from V and 4 bases from J, the gap between germline ends came to 20 bases. CDR3 length: 16 amino acids. The CDR3 region is CATSWGGRLGGTEAFF. The DNA for the CDR3 is TGTGCCACCAGCTGGGGGGGCAGATTGGGTGGCACTGAAGCTTTCTTT.

This chain uses TRBV6-6 with TRBJ2-3; weak D call: TRBD2 (6 bases). CDR1 is MNHNY, CDR2 SVGAGI, per germline (reference sequence). Trimming took off 2 bases at V and 6 bases at J, with 6 bases between the two ends. The CDR3 length is 12 residues. The CDR3 sequence is CASSYAGDTQYF. CDR3 nucleotides: TGTGCCAGCAGTTACGCGGGGGATACGCAGTATTTT.

V is TRBV2 and J is TRBJ2-7, with D maybe TRBD1 (6 bases). Trimming stripped 8 bases from V and 4 bases from J, with 12 bases between. The CDR3 is 12 amino acids. In germline, CDR1 is SNHLY, CDR2 FYNNEI. CDR3 nucleotide sequence: TGTGCCAGCGCCCTTCAGGGGTACGAGCAGTACTTC. It translates to CASALQGYEQYF.

This rearrangement joins TRBV9 to TRBJ1-1, with D perhaps TRBD1 (5 bases). Per the germline V gene, CDR1 is SGDLS and CDR2 is YYNGEE. CDR3 length: 16 residues. The V and J ends lost 1 base and 3 bases respectively, with 16 bases between them. In nucleotides, the CDR3 is TGTGCCAGCAGCGTAACCGGGACTACTCTCCACACTGAAGCTTTCTTT. Translation gives CASSVTGTTLHTEAFF.

The CDR3 is CASSARSASYNEQFF. The CDR3 nucleotides read TGTGCCAGCAGCGCCCGGTCGGCTAGCTACAATGAGCAGTTCTTC. This chain joins TRBV9 and TRBJ2-1; D is ambiguous. Germline values: CDR1 SGDLS, CDR2 YYNGEE. CDR3 length equals 15 residues. The germline V and J ends were trimmed by 3 bases and 3 bases, with 13 bases remaining between them.

The CDR3 coding sequence is TGCAGCGTTGGGGCAGGGGGCTACGAGCAGTACTTC. Amino acids: CSVGAGGYEQYF. The V call is TRBV29-1, the J call TRBJ2-7; 7 nucleotides align to TRBD1. The length of the CDR3 is 12 residues. Germline lookup yields CDR1 SQVTM and CDR2 ANQGSEA. V shed 4 bases, J shed 3 bases, and the junction held 3 bases outside the gene matches.

The chain employs TRBV19 and TRBJ1-5, with TRBD1 matching 7 bases. This CDR3 spans 13 amino acids. Looked up from germline, CDR1 is LNHDA and CDR2 is SQIVND (reference sequence). V lost 8 bases and J lost 4; bases outside the gene matches: 5. CDR3 nucleotides: TGTGCCAGTCGAGACAGGGTAAATCAGCCCCAGCATTTT. Its protein product is CASRDRVNQPQHF.

This rearrangement joins TRBV9 to TRBJ1-2, with D maybe TRBD1 (5 bases). From germline, CDR1 is SGDLS and CDR2 YYNGEE. The CDR3 is made up of 15 amino acids. With 4 bases removed from V and 5 bases from J, the gap between germline ends came to 18 bases. The CDR3 nucleotides are TGTGCCAGCAGCTCCCACGCGGGACCGACATATGGCTACACCTTC. It specifies CASSSHAGPTYGYTF.

The CDR3 reads CASSLASSRGEETQYF. The CDR3, as DNA: TGTGCCAGCAGCTTAGCGTCAAGCCGGGGGGAAGAGACCCAGTACTTC. The rearrangement joins TRBV7-2 to TRBJ2-5; 7 bases match TRBD2. CDR1 is SGHTA, CDR2 FQGNSA, per germline. V lost 0 bases, J lost 3 bases, and 7 bases stayed unmatched. The CDR3 consists of 16 residues.

V gene TRBV14 combines with J gene TRBJ1-2, with D possibly being TRBD1 (5 bases). The germline CDR1 and CDR2 sequences are SGHDN and FVKESK. V gave up 0 bases and J gave up 6 bases, with 14 bases separating them. This CDR3 region has 15 residues. The CDR3 DNA sequence: TGTGCCAGCAGCCAAGATCGGTGGGGGAGGGATGGCTACACCTTC. Protein sequence: CASSQDRWGRDGYTF.

The CDR3 here is CASSVSLNTGELFF. In DNA, the CDR3 is TGTGCCAGCAGTGTCTCTTTGAACACCGGGGAGCTGTTTTTT. The chain combines TRBV6-6 with TRBJ2-2; D is ambiguous. CDR3 length: 14 residues. The V gene lost 5 bases and the J gene lost 1 base, with 8 bases spanning the gap. Germline CDR1 reads MNHNY; CDR2 reads SVGAGI (reference sequence).

The chain combines TRBV25-1 with TRBJ1-4, with 11 bases aligning to TRBD1. The CDR3 sequence is 15 residues long. Germline V CDR1 and CDR2: MGHDK, SYGVNS. V dropped 3 bases and J dropped 7; count of bases not matched to a gene: 4. Here the CDR3 reads CASSDPGTGGEKLFF. CDR3 nucleotide sequence: TGTGCCAGCAGTGATCCCGGGACAGGGGGTGAAAAACTGTTTTTT.

J is TRBJ2-7 and V is TRBV7-2; D is possibly TRBD1 (6 bases). Germline loops: CDR1 SGHTA, CDR2 FQGNSA. V was trimmed by 4 bases and J by 1 base, leaving 11 bases between them. The CDR3 has 14 residues. This chain's CDR3 is CASSSGTSSYEQYF. CDR3 DNA: TGTGCCAGCAGCTCTGGGACATCGTCCTACGAGCAGTACTTC.

This clone appeared once. The chain uses TRBV13 and TRBJ2-5, with 9 bases identical to TRBD1. Germline assignment: CDR1 PRHDT and CDR2 FYEKMQ (reference sequence). Trimming removed 4 bases from V and 3 bases from J; junction bases left unmatched: 3. The length of the CDR3 is 14 residues. The CDR3, as DNA: TGTGCCAGCAGCTCCCGGGACAGGGAAGAGACCCAGTACTTC. Amino acid sequence: CASSSRDREETQYF. Full variable domain (rest looked up from reference TRBV13 and TRBJ2-5): AAGVIQSPRHLIKEKRETATLKCYPIPRHDTVYWYQQGPGQDPQFLISFYEKMQSDKGSIPDRFSAQQFSDYHSELNMSSLELGDSALYFCASSSRDREETQYFGPGTRLLVL.

The table lists this clone with a few counts. V gene TRBV7-6 combines with J gene TRBJ2-7; 11 nucleotides agree with TRBD2. Germline loops: CDR1 SGHVS, CDR2 FNYEAQ. The ends lost 1 base at V and 0 bases at J; junction bases unmatched: 8. The CDR3 has 18 residues. The CDR3 protein is CASSLGGTSGPSSYEQYF. The DNA for the CDR3 is TGTGCCAGCAGCTTAGGAGGGACTAGCGGCCCGAGCTCCTACGAGCAGTACTTC. The full variable domain, its missing parts supplied by reference TRBV7-6 and TRBJ2-7, is GAGVSQSPRYKVTKRGQDVALRCDPISGHVSLYWYRQALGQGPEFLTYFNYEAQQDKSGLPNDRFSAERPEGSISTLTIQRTEQRDSAMYRCASSLGGTSGPSSYEQYFGPGTRLTVT.

This rearrangement joins TRBV19 to TRBJ1-1; D gene unclear. Germline-derived CDR1 and CDR2 are LNHDA and SQIVND (reference sequence). The CDR3 totals 11 residues. With 7 bases removed from V and 6 bases from J, the gap between germline ends came to 9 bases. CDR3 in amino acids: CASTGEAEAFF. The CDR3 nucleotides are TGTGCCAGTACCGGGGAGGCTGAAGCTTTCTTT.

The chain links TRBV15 to TRBJ2-5; TRBD1 aligns across 7 bases. Per the germline V gene, CDR1 is LNHNV and CDR2 is YYDKDF (reference sequence). The CDR3 extends over 15 amino acids. The ends lost 0 bases at V and 4 bases at J; junction bases unmatched: 5. The CDR3 loop is CATSRDLEGAETQYF. The DNA for the CDR3 is TGTGCCACCAGCAGAGATCTTGAGGGGGCAGAGACCCAGTACTTC. The full variable domain, in which reference TRBV15 and TRBJ2-5 provide the parts outside the CDR3, is DAMVIQNPRYQVTQFGKPVTLSCSQTLNHNVMYWYQQKSSQAPKLLFHYYDKDFNNEADTPDNFQSRRPNTSFCFLDIRSPGLGDTAMYLCATSRDLEGAETQYFGPGTRLLVL.

The chain combines TRBV7-9 with TRBJ2-7; possible D gene TRBD1, 5 bases. This CDR3 comprises 15 residues. Germline CDR1 SEHNR, CDR2 FQNEAQ (reference sequence). V was trimmed by 4 bases and J by 2 bases, leaving 15 bases between them. CDR3 residues: CASSSTLDKTYEQYF. The DNA of the CDR3 is TGTGCCAGCAGCTCGACACTGGACAAGACCTACGAGCAGTACTTC.

The chain couples TRBV6-5 to TRBJ2-2; TRBD1 aligns across 9 bases. The V and J ends lost 6 bases and 4 bases, in that order; junction bases with no gene match: 3. This CDR3 has 14 amino acids. The germline gives CDR1 MNHEY, CDR2 SVGAGI. For the CDR3, the DNA is TGTGCCAGCAGCAGACAGGGGGGCACCGGGGAGCTGTTTTTT. This encodes CASSRQGGTGELFF.